This T cell receptor (beta chain) was captured in a study of quantifying T cell responses using KT2 cells. Study-wide context: cDNA was made from DNase-treated RNA using alpha and beta constant primers.

Each cDNA got a UMI-containing oligo ligated at its 3' end. The first PCR ran approximately 4 cycles with an equimolar RC1.1 and RC1.2 beta primer mix. Using its own MiXCR run on the UMI-ligation and nested PCR reads, TCRdb lists one record per CDR3 protein. The table lists around 44,000 distinct CDR3 sequences, around 15% of them singletons, with over 40% in the top ten. The CDR3 loop spans 20 amino acids. CDR1 is MNHNY and CDR2 is SVGAGI in the germline V gene (reference sequence). The V segment lost 2 bases and the J segment 0 bases; nucleotides outside the gene matches: 13. The sample is PBMC spiked with counted cells of clone KT2.

The sample was PBMCs spiked with cells of the T cell clone KT2. The origin of this receptor is a human donor. The rearrangement links TRBV6-6 to TRBJ2-6; 7 bases are a match to TRBD2. The CDR3 coding sequence is TGTGCCAGCAGTTACACCACCGCCAGCGGGGTATTCTCTGGGGCCAACGTCCTGACTTTC. Protein sequence: CASSYTTASGVFSGANVLTF.